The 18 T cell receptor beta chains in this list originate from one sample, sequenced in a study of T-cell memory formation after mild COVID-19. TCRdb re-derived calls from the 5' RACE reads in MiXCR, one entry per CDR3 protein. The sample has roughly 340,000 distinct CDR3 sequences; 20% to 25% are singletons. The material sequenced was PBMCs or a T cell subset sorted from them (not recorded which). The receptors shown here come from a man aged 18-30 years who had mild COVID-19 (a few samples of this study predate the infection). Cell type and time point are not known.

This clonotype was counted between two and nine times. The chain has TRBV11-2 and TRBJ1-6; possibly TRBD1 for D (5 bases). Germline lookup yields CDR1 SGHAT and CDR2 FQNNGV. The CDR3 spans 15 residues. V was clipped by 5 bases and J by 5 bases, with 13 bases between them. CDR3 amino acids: CASSPTGGHNSPLHF. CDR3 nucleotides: TGTGCCAGCAGCCCCACAGGAGGGCATAATTCACCCCTCCACTTT. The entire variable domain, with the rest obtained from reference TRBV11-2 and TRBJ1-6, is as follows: EAGVAQSPRYKIIEKRQSVAFWCNPISGHATLYWYQQILGQGPKLLIQFQNNGVVDDSQLPKDRFSAERLKGVDSTLKIQPAKLEDSAVYLCASSPTGGHNSPLHFGNGTRLTVT.

CDR3: CASSLGSVTGNTIYF. The CDR3 region has the DNA TGCGCCAGCAGCTTGGGGAGCGTAACTGGAAACACCATATATTTT. The chain employs TRBV5-1 and TRBJ1-3; D not resolved. The germline V gene encodes CDR1 SGHRS and CDR2 YFSETQ. The germline V and J ends were trimmed by 0 bases and 2 bases, with 9 bases remaining between them. The CDR3 consists of 15 residues.

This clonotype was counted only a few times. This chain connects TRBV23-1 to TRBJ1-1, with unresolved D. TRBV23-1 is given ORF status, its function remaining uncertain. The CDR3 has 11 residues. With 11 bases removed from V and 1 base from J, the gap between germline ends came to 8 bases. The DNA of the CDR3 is TGCGCCGTCACTGAGAACACTGAAGCTTTCTTT. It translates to CAVTENTEAFF.

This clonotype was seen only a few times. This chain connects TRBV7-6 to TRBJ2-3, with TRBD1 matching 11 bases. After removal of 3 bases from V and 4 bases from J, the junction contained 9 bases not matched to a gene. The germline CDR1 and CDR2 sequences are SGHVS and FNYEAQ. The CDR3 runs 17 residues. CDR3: CASSLRPGQGEADTQYF. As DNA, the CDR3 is TGTGCCAGCAGCTTGCGTCCGGGACAGGGGGAGGCAGATACGCAGTATTTT.

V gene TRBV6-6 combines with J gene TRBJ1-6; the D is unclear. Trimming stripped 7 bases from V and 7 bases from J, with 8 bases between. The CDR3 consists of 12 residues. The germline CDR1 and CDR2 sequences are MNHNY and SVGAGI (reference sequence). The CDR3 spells CASKEGNSPLHF. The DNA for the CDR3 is TGTGCCAGCAAAGAAGGGAATTCACCCCTCCACTTT.

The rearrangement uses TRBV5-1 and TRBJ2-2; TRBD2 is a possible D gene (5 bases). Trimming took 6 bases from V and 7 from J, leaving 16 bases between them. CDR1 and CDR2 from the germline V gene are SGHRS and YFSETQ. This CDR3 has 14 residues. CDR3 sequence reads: CASTPLTTLGELFF. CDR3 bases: TGCGCCAGCACCCCTCTGACTACGCTCGGGGAGCTGTTTTTT. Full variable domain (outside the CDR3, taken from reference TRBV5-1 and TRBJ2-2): KAGVTQTPRYLIKTRGQQVTLSCSPISGHRSVSWYQQTPGQGLQFLFEYFSETQRNKGNFPGRFSGRQFSNSRSEMNVSTLELGDSALYLCASTPLTTLGELFFGEGSRLTVL.

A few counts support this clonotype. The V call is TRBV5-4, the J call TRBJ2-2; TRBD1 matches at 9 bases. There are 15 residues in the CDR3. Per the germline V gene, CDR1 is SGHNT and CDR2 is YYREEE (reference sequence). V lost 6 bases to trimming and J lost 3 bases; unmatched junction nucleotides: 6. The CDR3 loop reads CASTPGQGHTGELFF. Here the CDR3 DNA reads TGTGCCAGCACTCCCGGACAGGGGCACACCGGGGAGCTGTTTTTT. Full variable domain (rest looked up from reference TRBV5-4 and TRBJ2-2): ETGVTQSPTHLIKTRGQQVTLRCSSQSGHNTVSWYQQALGQGPQFIFQYYREEENGRGNFPPRFSGLQFPNYSSELNVNALELDDSALYLCASTPGQGHTGELFFGEGSRLTVL.

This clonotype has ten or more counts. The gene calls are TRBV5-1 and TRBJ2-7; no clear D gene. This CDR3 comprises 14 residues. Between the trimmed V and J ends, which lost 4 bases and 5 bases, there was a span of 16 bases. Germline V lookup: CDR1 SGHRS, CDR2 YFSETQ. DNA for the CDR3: TGCGCCAGCAGCGCTGGAAGTCATCGGCACGAGCAGTACTTC. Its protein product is CASSAGSHRHEQYF. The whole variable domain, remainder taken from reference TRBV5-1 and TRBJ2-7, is KAGVTQTPRYLIKTRGQQVTLSCSPISGHRSVSWYQQTPGQGLQFLFEYFSETQRNKGNFPGRFSGRQFSNSRSEMNVSTLELGDSALYLCASSAGSHRHEQYFGPGTRLTVT.

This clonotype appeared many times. The CDR3 bases are TGTGCCAGCAGTTATGAGATTTACACTGAAGCTTTCTTT. Translating gives CASSYEIYTEAFF. The rearrangement uses TRBV6-6 and TRBJ1-1, with D uncertain. The germline V gene encodes CDR1 MNHNY and CDR2 SVGAGI (reference sequence). The CDR3 has 13 amino acids. The ends were cut back, 3 bases at V and 3 bases at J, with 8 bases in the middle.

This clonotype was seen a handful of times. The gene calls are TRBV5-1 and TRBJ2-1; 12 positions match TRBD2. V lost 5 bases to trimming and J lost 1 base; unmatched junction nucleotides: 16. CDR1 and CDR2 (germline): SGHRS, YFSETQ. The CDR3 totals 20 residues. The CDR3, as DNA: TGCGCCAGCAGACAAACGATCCTACTAGCGGGGGGCCCATCCTACAATGAGCAGTTCTTC. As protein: CASRQTILLAGGPSYNEQFF.

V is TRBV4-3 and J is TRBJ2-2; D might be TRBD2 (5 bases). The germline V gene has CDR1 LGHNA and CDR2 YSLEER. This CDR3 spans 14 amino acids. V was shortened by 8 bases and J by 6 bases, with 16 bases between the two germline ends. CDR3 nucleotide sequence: TGCGCCAGCCAGAGGGATAGCTGGGCCGGGGAGCTGTTTTTT. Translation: CASQRDSWAGELFF.

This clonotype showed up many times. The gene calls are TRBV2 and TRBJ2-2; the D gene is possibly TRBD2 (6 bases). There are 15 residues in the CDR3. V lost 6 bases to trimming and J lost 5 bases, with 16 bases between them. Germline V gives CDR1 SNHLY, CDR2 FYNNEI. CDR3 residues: CASRAWASGTGELFF. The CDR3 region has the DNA TGTGCCAGCAGGGCGTGGGCCAGCGGGACCGGGGAGCTGTTTTTT.

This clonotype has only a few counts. CDR3 bases: TGTGCCAGCGGCCCGGACAGGGGAGGGCAAAAACTGTTTTTT. It translates to CASGPDRGGQKLFF. The rearrangement uses TRBV27 and TRBJ1-4, with 9 bases aligning to TRBD1. The J segment lost 9 bases and the V segment lost 8 bases, leaving 10 bases of the junction unmatched. This CDR3 is built from 14 residues. Germline CDR1 MNHEY, CDR2 SMNVEV (reference sequence).

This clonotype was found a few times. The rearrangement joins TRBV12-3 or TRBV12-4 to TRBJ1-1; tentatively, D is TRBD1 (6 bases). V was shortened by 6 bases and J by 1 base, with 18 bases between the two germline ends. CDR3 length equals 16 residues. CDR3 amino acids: CASRPGAGRKNTEAFF. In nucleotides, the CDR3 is TGTGCCAGCAGACCAGGGGCTGGACGGAAGAACACTGAAGCTTTCTTT.

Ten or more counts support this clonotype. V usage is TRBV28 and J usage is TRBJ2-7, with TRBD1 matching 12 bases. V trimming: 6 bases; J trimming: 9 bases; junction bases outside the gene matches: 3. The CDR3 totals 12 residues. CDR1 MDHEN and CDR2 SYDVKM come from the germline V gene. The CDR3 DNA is TGTGCCAGCAGCCTGGGACAGGGGGCGCAGTACGTC. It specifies CASSLGQGAQYV.

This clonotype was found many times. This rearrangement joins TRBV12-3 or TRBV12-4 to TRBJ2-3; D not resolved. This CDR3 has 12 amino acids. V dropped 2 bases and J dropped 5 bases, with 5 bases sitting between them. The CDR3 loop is CASSLYGDTQYF. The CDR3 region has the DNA TGTGCCAGCAGTTTATACGGAGATACGCAGTATTTT.

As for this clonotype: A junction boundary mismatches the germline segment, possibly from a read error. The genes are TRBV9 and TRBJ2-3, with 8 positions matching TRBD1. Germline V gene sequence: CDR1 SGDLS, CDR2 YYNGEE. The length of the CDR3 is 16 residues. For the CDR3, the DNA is TGTGCAAGCAGCGTGGATCAGGGGGCCTCTGGGTATACGCAGTATTTT. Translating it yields CASSVDQGASGYTQYF.

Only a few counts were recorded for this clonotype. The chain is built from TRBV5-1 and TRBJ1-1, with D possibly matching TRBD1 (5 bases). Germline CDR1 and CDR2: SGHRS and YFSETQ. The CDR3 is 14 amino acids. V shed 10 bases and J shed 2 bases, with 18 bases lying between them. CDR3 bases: TGCGCCTCCGGGGCCGCGGCGGGAAACACTGAAGCTTTCTTT. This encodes CASGAAAGNTEAFF.